This T cell receptor beta chain emerged from a study of T cell responses to AZD1222 COVID-19 vaccine. Study-level results: Donors were mostly white British, more females; clonal diversity possibly underestimated.

This clone was observed a handful of times. The antigen is undetermined. Assay: immunoSEQ multiplex PCR; the TCRdb copy retains only in-frame clones and omits some. The sample records some 80,000 clones, around three quarters being singletons. The specimen was peripheral blood, collected 28 days after the second dose of the MenACWY control vaccine. The sequence derives from an adult who received the MenACWY meningococcal vaccine as a control.

CDR3 DNA: TGTGCCAGTAGTATAGTACCGGATAGCAATCAGCCCCAGCATTTT. This gives the protein CASSIVPDSNQPQHF. The chain links TRBV19 to TRBJ1-5; D call uncertain. Germline V gene sequence: CDR1 LNHDA, CDR2 SQIVND (reference sequence). The CDR3 is 15 amino acids. V lost 1 base to trimming and J lost 0 bases, with 7 bases between them.